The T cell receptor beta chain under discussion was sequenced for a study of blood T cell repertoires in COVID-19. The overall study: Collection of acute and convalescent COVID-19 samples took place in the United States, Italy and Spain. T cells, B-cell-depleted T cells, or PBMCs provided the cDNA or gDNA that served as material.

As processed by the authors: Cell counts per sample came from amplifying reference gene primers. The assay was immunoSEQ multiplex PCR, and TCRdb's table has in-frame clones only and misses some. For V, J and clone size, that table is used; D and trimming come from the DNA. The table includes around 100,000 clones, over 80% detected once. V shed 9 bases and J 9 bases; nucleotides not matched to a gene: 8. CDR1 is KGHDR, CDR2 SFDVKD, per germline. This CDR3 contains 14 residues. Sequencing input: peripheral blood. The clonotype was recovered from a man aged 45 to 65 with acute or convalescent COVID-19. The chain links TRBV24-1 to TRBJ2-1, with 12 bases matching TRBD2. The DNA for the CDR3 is TGTGCCACCCAGACTAGCGGGAGAAATTCTGAGCAGTTCTTC. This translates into CATQTSGRNSEQFF.